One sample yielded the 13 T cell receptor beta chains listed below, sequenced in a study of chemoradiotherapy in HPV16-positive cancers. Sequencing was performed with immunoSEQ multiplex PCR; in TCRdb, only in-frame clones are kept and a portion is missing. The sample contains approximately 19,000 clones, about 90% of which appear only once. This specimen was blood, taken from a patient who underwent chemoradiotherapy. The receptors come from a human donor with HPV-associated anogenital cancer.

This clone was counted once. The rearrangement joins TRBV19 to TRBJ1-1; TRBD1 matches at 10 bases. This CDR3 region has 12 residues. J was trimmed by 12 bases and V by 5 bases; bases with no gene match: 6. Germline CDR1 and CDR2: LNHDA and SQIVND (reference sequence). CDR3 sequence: CASSWGTGVTFF. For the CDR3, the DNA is TGTGCCAGTAGTTGGGGGACAGGGGTAACTTTCTTT.

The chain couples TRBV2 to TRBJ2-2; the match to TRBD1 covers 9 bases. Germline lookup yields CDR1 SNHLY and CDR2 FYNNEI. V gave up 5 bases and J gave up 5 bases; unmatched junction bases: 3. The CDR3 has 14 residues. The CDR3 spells CASSKTGGTGELFF. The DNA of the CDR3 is TGTGCCAGCAGTAAGACAGGGGGAACCGGGGAGCTGTTTTTT.

The CDR3 protein is CASSPGSGPAQETQYF. The CDR3 region has the DNA TGTGCCAGCAGCCCAGGATCCGGGCCCGCACAAGAGACCCAGTACTTC. The V and J genes are TRBV5-8 and TRBJ2-5; the D is unclear. Germline V gene sequence: CDR1 SGHTS, CDR2 YDEGEE. The CDR3 loop spans 16 amino acids. Deletions cut 4 bases from V and 2 bases from J, with 18 bases between.

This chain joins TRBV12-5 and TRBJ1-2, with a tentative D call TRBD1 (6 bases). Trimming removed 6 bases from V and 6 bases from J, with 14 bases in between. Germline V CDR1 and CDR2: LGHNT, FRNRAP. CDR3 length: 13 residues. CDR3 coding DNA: TGTGCTAGTGGCAGGGGAATGAACAATGGCTACACCTTC. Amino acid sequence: CASGRGMNNGYTF.

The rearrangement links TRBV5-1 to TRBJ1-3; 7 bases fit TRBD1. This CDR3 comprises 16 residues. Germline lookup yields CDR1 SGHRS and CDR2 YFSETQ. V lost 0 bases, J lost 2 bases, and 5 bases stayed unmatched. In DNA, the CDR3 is TGCGCCAGCAGCTTGGGCCCCCAGGGGGCTGGAAACACCATATATTTT. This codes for CASSLGPQGAGNTIYF.

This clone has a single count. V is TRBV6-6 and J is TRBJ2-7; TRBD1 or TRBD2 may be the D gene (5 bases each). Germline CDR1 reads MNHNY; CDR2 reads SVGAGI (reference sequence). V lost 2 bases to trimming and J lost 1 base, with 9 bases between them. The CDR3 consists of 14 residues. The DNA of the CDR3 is TGTGCCAGCAGTTACCGGGGACCGTCCTACGAGCAGTACTTC. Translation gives CASSYRGPSYEQYF.

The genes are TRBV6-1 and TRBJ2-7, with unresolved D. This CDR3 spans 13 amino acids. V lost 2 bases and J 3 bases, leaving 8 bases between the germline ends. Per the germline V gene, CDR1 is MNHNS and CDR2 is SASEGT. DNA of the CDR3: TGTGCCAGCAGTGAACAGACGGGCTACGAGCAGTACTTC. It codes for CASSEQTGYEQYF.

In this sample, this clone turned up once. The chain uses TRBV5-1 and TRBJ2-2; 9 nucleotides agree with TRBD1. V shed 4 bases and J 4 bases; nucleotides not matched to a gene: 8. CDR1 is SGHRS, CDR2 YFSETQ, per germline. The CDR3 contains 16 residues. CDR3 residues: CASSGRPGQGTGELFF. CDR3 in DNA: TGCGCCAGCAGCGGACGCCCGGGACAGGGCACCGGGGAGCTGTTTTTT.

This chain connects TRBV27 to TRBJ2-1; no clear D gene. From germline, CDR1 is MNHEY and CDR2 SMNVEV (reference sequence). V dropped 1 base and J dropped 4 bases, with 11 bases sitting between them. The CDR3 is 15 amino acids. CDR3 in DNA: TGTGCCAGCAGTTTATGGGCCGCCCCTTACAATGAGCAGTTCTTC. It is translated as CASSLWAAPYNEQFF.

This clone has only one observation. The CDR3 bases are TGTGCCAGCAGTTACTCGTCACACCCAGGTCAGCCCCAGCATTTT. It encodes CASSYSSHPGQPQHF. This chain uses TRBV6-5 with TRBJ1-5; D remains unclear. Germline V gene data show CDR1 as MNHEY and CDR2 as SVGAGI. Between the trimmed V and J ends, which lost 0 bases and 6 bases, there was a span of 12 bases. This CDR3 has 15 amino acids.

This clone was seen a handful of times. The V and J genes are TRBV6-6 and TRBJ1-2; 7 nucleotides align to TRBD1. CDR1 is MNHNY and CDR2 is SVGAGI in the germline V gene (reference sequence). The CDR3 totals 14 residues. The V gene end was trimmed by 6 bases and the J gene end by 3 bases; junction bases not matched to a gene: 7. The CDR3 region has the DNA TGTGCCAGCAGCCAGGGGGGGGGCGACTATGGCTACACCTTC. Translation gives CASSQGGGDYGYTF.

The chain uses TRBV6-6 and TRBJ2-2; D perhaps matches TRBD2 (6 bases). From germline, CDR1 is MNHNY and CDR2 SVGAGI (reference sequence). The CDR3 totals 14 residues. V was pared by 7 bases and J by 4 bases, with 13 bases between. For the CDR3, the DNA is TGTGCCAGCAAGGCTAGCGTCGGCACCGGGGAGCTGTTTTTT. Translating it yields CASKASVGTGELFF.

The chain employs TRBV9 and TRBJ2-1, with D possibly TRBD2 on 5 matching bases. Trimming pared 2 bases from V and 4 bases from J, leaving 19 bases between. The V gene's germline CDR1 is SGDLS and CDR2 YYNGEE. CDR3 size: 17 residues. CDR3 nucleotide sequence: TGTGCCAGCAGCGTCACTTCGCGAGGGATTATTTACAATGAGCAGTTCTTC. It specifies CASSVTSRGIIYNEQFF.